This T cell receptor beta chain was captured in a study of response to subunit inactivated influenza vaccine. Notes on the study in general: Seasonal influenza vaccination, on each occasion, was suggested by the authors to recruit few new T cells.

Notes on this clonotype: Antigen: not known.

The CDR3 runs to 13 residues. The V gene's germline CDR1 is GTSNPN and CDR2 SVGIG (reference sequence). Trimming pared 4 bases from V and 7 bases from J, leaving 13 bases between. TCRdb redid the calling of the RT-PCR reads with MiXCR, one entry per CDR3 protein. The sample has over 800,000 distinct CDR3 sequences; 20% to 25% are singletons. The source of this sequence is a man aged 50 or older who received an inactivated influenza vaccine. The source was PBMCs from blood, collected about 5 days after vaccination. This sequence joins TRBV30 and TRBJ1-4; D unclear. CDR3: CAWKRASGEKLFF. The CDR3 DNA reads as TGTGCCTGGAAACGTGCTTCGGGTGAAAAACTGTTTTTT.